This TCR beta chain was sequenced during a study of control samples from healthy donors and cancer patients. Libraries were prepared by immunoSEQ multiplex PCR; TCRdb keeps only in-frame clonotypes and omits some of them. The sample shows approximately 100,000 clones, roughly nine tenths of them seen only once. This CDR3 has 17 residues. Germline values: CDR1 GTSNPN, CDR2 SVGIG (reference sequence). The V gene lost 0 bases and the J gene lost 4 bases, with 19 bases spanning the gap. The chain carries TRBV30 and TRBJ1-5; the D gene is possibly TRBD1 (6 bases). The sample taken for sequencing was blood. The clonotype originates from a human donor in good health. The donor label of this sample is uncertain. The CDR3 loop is CAWSVQGHIALNQPQHF. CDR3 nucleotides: TGTGCCTGGAGTGTACAGGGACACATCGCGCTTAATCAGCCCCAGCATTTT. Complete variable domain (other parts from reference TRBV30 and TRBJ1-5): SQTIHQWPATLVQPVGSPLSLECTVEGTSNPNLYWYRQAAGRGLQLLFYSVGIGQISSEVPQNLSASRPQDRQFILSSKKLLLSDSGFYLCAWSVQGHIALNQPQHFGDGTRLSIL.